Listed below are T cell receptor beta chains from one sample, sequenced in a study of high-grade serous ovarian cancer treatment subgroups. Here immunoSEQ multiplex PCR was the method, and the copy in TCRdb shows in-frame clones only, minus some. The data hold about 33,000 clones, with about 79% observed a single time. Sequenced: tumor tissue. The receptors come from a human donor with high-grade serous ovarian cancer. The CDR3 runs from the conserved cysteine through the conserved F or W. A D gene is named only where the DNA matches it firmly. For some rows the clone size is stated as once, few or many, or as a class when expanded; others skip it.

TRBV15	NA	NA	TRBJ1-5	CATSSLGGPSNQPQHF	TGTGCCACCAGCAGTCTCGGGGGGCCTAGCAATCAGCCCCAGCATTTT
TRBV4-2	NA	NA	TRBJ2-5	CASSPLGGEQETQYF	TGTGCCAGCAGCCCCCTAGGCGGGGAACAAGAGACCCAGTACTTC
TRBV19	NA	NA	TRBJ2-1	CASSIQGQGNNEQFF	TGTGCCAGTAGTATTCAGGGCCAAGGCAACAATGAGCAGTTCTTC
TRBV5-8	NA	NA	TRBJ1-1	CASSLRAEAFF	TGTGCCAGCAGCTTAAGGGCTGAAGCTTTCTTT
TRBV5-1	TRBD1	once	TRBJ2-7	CASSTGDSSYEQYF	TGCGCCAGCAGCACCGGGGACAGCTCCTACGAGCAGTACTTC
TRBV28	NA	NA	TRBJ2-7	CASSLADREQYF	TGTGCCAGCAGTTTAGCCGACAGGGAGCAGTACTTC
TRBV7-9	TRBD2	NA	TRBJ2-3	CASSRLAVTDTQYF	TGTGCCAGCAGCCGCCTAGCGGTCACAGATACGCAGTATTTT
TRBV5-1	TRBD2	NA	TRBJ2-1	CASSLELAGGRDQFF	TGCGCCAGCAGCTTGGAACTAGCGGGAGGGCGGGATCAGTTCTTC
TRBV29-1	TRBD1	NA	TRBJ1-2	CSVAARGADGYTF	TGCAGCGTTGCCGCCAGGGGGGCGGATGGCTACACCTTC
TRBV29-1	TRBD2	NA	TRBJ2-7	CSVQLADSYEQYF	TGCAGCGTTCAGCTAGCGGACTCCTACGAGCAGTACTTC
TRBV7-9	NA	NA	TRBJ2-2	CASSYNTGELFF	TGTGCCAGCAGCTACAACACCGGGGAGCTGTTTTTT